These 3 T cell receptor beta chains came from one sample sequenced in a study of control samples from healthy donors and cancer patients. Repertoires were generated with immunoSEQ multiplex PCR, while TCRdb's copy carries only in-frame clones and drops some. The sample includes under 150,000 clones, under 90% of them seen just once. Input material: blood. The receptors were gathered from a young man in good health.

For the CDR3, the DNA is TGTGCCACCAGTGATGGGACAGGGCGTCTTGAGCAGTTCTTC. Protein product: CATSDGTGRLEQFF. The chain employs TRBV24-1 and TRBJ2-1; 9 nucleotides align to TRBD1. Germline-derived CDR1 and CDR2 are KGHDR and SFDVKD. With V trimmed by 3 bases and J by 9 bases, 5 bases remained unmatched. The CDR3 contains 14 residues.

This chain connects TRBV7-8 to TRBJ1-1; a possible D gene is TRBD1 (5 bases). CDR1 and CDR2 (germline): SGHVS, FQNEAQ. The CDR3 has 15 amino acids. Trimming pared 5 bases from V and 1 base from J, leaving 14 bases between. The CDR3 DNA sequence: TGTGCCAGCAGCCCCAGGGAGGGCGCGAACACTGAAGCTTTCTTT. Its protein product is CASSPREGANTEAFF.

V is TRBV5-4 and J is TRBJ2-3; 9 positions agree with TRBD2. CDR3 length: 19 amino acids. The V gene end was trimmed by 3 bases and the J gene end by 3 bases; junction bases not matched to a gene: 17. CDR1 and CDR2 (germline): SGHNT, YYREEE (reference sequence). CDR3 sequence (DNA): TGTGCCAGCAGCTCCCCGGAGGGGCTAGCGGGACTTGGGACAGATACGCAGTATTTT. As protein: CASSSPEGLAGLGTDTQYF.